Listed below are T cell receptor beta chains from one sample, sequenced in a study of blood T cell repertoires in COVID-19. Assay: immunoSEQ multiplex PCR; the TCRdb copy retains only in-frame clones and omits some. The table records about 120,000 clones, around nine tenths of them present only once. The sample taken for sequencing was peripheral blood. These receptors were collected from a woman aged 45-65 years with acute or convalescent COVID-19. Both conserved end residues are part of each CDR3. D genes are given only for firm matches. Clone sizes are given selectively: once, few, many, or a class where the clone is expanded.

abundance	v_gene	d_gene	j_gene	CDR3nt	CDR3aa
NA	TRBV3-1/TRBV3-2	TRBD1	TRBJ2-6	TGTGCCAGCAGCCAAGATAAGGGACAGGGCAGAGATTCTGGGGCCAACGTCCTGACTTTC	CASSQDKGQGRDSGANVLTF
NA	TRBV11-2	NA	TRBJ1-6	TGTGCCAGCAGCTCCCGGGACACCCCAAATTCACCCCTCCACTTT	CASSSRDTPNSPLHF
NA	TRBV27	NA	TRBJ2-7	TGTGCCAGCAGTTTAGCGGAGTCCTACGAGCAGTACTTC	CASSLAESYEQYF
NA	TRBV19	TRBD2	TRBJ2-1	TGTGCCAGTAGTATTGGGAGCGGGAGTGATGAGCAGTTCTTC	CASSIGSGSDEQFF
NA	TRBV7-7	TRBD2	TRBJ2-3	TGTGCCAGCAGCTCGGCGGGGGGCACAGATACGCAGTATTTT	CASSSAGGTDTQYF
NA	TRBV30	NA	TRBJ1-1	TGTGCCTGGAGCGTACTTTCTATCGGTGAAGCTTTCTTT	CAWSVLSIGEAFF
NA	TRBV11-2	TRBD2	TRBJ2-3	TGTGCCAGCAGCCCACTAGCGGCGGGTCAAGATACGCAGTATTTT	CASSPLAAGQDTQYF
NA	TRBV9	NA	TRBJ2-4	TGTGCCAGCAGCTCTCTGGAAGGGGAAGCCAAAAACATTCAGTACTTC	CASSSLEGEAKNIQYF
NA	TRBV5-1	NA	TRBJ2-5	TGCGCCAGCAGTTCTACGACTAGAAAAGAGACCCAGTACTTC	CASSSTTRKETQYF
NA	TRBV7-2	TRBD2	TRBJ2-1	TGTGCCAGCAGCTTAGTTGGGGGGGGCAATGAGCAGTTCTTC	CASSLVGGGNEQFF
NA	TRBV6-5	TRBD2	TRBJ2-7	TGTGCCAGCAGTCAATACGGGACTAGCTCCTACGAGCAGTACTTC	CASSQYGTSSYEQYF
NA	TRBV9	NA	TRBJ2-1	TGTGCCAGCAGCGTAGTCCCCGGACAAGTAAGGGGTGAGCAGTTCTTC	CASSVVPGQVRGEQFF
NA	TRBV7-2	NA	TRBJ2-3	TGTGCCAGCAGCTCGGGCACAGATACGCAGTATTTT	CASSSGTDTQYF
NA	TRBV27	TRBD1	TRBJ1-1	TGTGCCAGCAGCCGGAGGGCCGCCGGGCACAGGGGAAACACTGAAGCTTTCTTT	CASSRRAAGHRGNTEAFF
once	TRBV3-1/TRBV3-2	NA	TRBJ2-4	TGTGCCAGCAGCCAAGAGACTGCTGCTCTAAAAACCATTCAGTACTTC	CASSQETAALKTIQYF
NA	TRBV29-1	TRBD1	TRBJ1-1	TGCAGCGCGCCGGGACAGGGGTTTAGGACTGAAGCTTTCTTT	CSAPGQGFRTEAFF
NA	TRBV3-1/TRBV3-2	TRBD2	TRBJ2-5	TGTGCCAGCAGCCCCCCTACAGCGGGGGATGAGACCCAGTACTTC	CASSPPTAGDETQYF
NA	TRBV2	TRBD2	TRBJ2-3	TGTGCCAGCAGTGCCCTTGCTAGCGGAAGCACAGATACGCAGTATTTT	CASSALASGSTDTQYF
NA	TRBV10-2	TRBD2	TRBJ2-5	TGCGCCAGCACCCCAGCGGGGTACCAAGAGACCCAGTACTTC	CASTPAGYQETQYF
NA	TRBV7-3	NA	TRBJ1-2	TGTGCCAGCAGCTCCAAACGCGGGGATGGCTACACCTTC	CASSSKRGDGYTF
NA	TRBV19	TRBD1	TRBJ1-1	TGTGCCAGTAGCGGGACAGGCGGTTTTAACACTGAAGCTTTCTTT	CASSGTGGFNTEAFF
NA	TRBV6-2/TRBV6-3	NA	TRBJ1-2	TGTGCCAGCAGTTATGCAGGGGCTAACTATGGCTACACCTTC	CASSYAGANYGYTF
NA	TRBV10-3	TRBD2	TRBJ2-3	TGTGCCATCAGTGAGGCTAGCGGGAGCTTTAGCACAGATACGCAGTATTTT	CAISEASGSFSTDTQYF
few	TRBV5-6	TRBD1	TRBJ2-7	TGTGCCAGCAGCTCCGTACGCACTTCGGGACAGAGCTACGAGCAGTACTTC	CASSSVRTSGQSYEQYF
NA	TRBV7-6	TRBD2	TRBJ2-1	TGTGCCAGCAGCCCTAGGACTAGCGGGCCGAACAATGAGCAGTTCTTC	CASSPRTSGPNNEQFF
NA	TRBV5-1	TRBD1	TRBJ1-5	TGCGCCAGCAGCCCGGGGACAGCAAATCAGCCCCAGCATTTT	CASSPGTANQPQHF
NA	TRBV2	NA	TRBJ2-3	TGTGCCGGCAGCGCGATGCCCCCCCCCTTCACAGATACGCAGTATTTT	CAGSAMPPPFTDTQYF
NA	TRBV27	TRBD1	TRBJ1-6	TGTGCCAGCAGTTTATCCGGCCAGGGGGCCCGAGAGAGGGGCTCACCCCTCCACTTT	CASSLSGQGARERGSPLHF
NA	TRBV6-5	NA	TRBJ2-7	TGTGCCAGCAGTTTTCAGGGGAACTCCTACGAGCAGTACTTC	CASSFQGNSYEQYF
NA	TRBV11-3	NA	TRBJ2-3	TGTGCCAGCAGCTTAGATGGGACTTCAGATACGCAGTATTTT	CASSLDGTSDTQYF
NA	TRBV2	NA	TRBJ1-1	TGTGCCAGCAGTTTGAGGCGGATAACGAACACTGAAGCTTTCTTT	CASSLRRITNTEAFF
NA	TRBV10-3	NA	TRBJ1-6	TGTGCCATCAGTGGACAGATGGATTCACCCCTCCACTTT	CAISGQMDSPLHF
NA	TRBV7-8	TRBD2	TRBJ2-7	TGTGCCAGCAGCCGGGGGGGCTCCTACGAGCAGTACTTC	CASSRGGSYEQYF
NA	TRBV12-3/TRBV12-4	NA	TRBJ2-5	TGTGCCACCCAGGGGCTGGGGGAGACCCAGTACTTC	CATQGLGETQYF
NA	TRBV6-5	NA	TRBJ2-7	TGTGCCAGCAGTTACTCGACAAGGGGCGCGACCTACGAGCAGTACTTC	CASSYSTRGATYEQYF
NA	TRBV11-1	NA	TRBJ1-1	TGTGCCAGCAGCCCCTCGGACAGGAACACTGAAGCTTTCTTT	CASSPSDRNTEAFF
NA	TRBV5-1	NA	TRBJ1-4	TGCGCCAGCAGGGGGGGAAACGAAAAACTGTTTTTT	CASRGGNEKLFF
NA	TRBV11-2	NA	TRBJ2-3	TGTGCCAGCAGCGAACGGGCAGATACGCAGTATTTT	CASSERADTQYF
NA	TRBV6-5	NA	TRBJ1-4	TGTGCCAGCAGTTTGCGGGAAGTAGGAAAACTGTTTTTT	CASSLREVGKLFF
NA	TRBV18	TRBD1	TRBJ2-1	TGTGCCAGCTCGCCCCGGGGCCAAGGGGACAGTGAGCAGTTCTTC	CASSPRGQGDSEQFF
NA	TRBV3-1/TRBV3-2	NA	TRBJ2-7	TGTGCCAGCAGGTCAGAGGGAACCTACGAGCAGTACTTC	CASRSEGTYEQYF
NA	TRBV5-4	NA	TRBJ2-2	TGTGCCAGCAGCTCCTACACCGGGGAGCTGTTTTTT	CASSSYTGELFF
NA	TRBV11-3	NA	TRBJ2-5	TGTGCCAGCAGCTTAGGGCAGGTCAACCAAGAGACCCAGTACTTC	CASSLGQVNQETQYF
NA	TRBV10-3	TRBD1	TRBJ2-3	TGTGCCATCAGGGAGGGGACAGGAACAGATACGCAGTATTTT	CAIREGTGTDTQYF
NA	TRBV28	NA	TRBJ1-5	TGTGCCAGCACCATTGCCGGTAGCAATCAGCCCCAGCATTTT	CASTIAGSNQPQHF
few	TRBV11-2	TRBD2	TRBJ2-1	TGTGCCAGCAGCTTCCAGACTAGCGGCCTAGTGAATGAGCAGTTCTTC	CASSFQTSGLVNEQFF
NA	TRBV5-1	NA	TRBJ2-2	TGCGCCAGCACCCTATTCGCGAACACCGGGGAGCTGTTTTTT	CASTLFANTGELFF
NA	TRBV7-2	NA	TRBJ1-2	TGTGCCAGCAGCCCCGTCCGCAGGTACTATGGCTACACCTTC	CASSPVRRYYGYTF
NA	TRBV18	NA	TRBJ1-2	TGTGCCAGCTCACCAAGTCAGACAAATAGGTACACCTTC	CASSPSQTNRYTF
few	TRBV6-2/TRBV6-3	TRBD1	TRBJ1-1	TGTGCCAGCAGTTACTACACGGACAGGCAGGACACTGAAGCTTTCTTT	CASSYYTDRQDTEAFF
NA	TRBV4-1	TRBD2	TRBJ2-1	TGCGCCAGCAGCCATCCCTCAGCTAGCGGCGATGAGCAGTTCTTC	CASSHPSASGDEQFF
NA	TRBV7-7	TRBD2	TRBJ2-1	TGTGCCAGCAGCTCCCACCCCTTTGCGGGGGTGGGTAGTGATGAGCAGTTCTTC	CASSSHPFAGVGSDEQFF
NA	TRBV4-1	TRBD1	TRBJ1-4	TGCGCCAGCAGCCAAGAGGACAGGCGAAATGAAAAATTGTTTTTT	CASSQEDRRNEKLFF
NA	TRBV27	NA	TRBJ2-7	TGTGCCAGCGGGCGCAGGGGTTCCTACGAGCAGTACTTC	CASGRRGSYEQYF
NA	TRBV3-1/TRBV3-2	TRBD2	TRBJ2-3	TGTGCCAGCAGGACGGGGGGGCCTGGAGATACGCAGTATTTT	CASRTGGPGDTQYF